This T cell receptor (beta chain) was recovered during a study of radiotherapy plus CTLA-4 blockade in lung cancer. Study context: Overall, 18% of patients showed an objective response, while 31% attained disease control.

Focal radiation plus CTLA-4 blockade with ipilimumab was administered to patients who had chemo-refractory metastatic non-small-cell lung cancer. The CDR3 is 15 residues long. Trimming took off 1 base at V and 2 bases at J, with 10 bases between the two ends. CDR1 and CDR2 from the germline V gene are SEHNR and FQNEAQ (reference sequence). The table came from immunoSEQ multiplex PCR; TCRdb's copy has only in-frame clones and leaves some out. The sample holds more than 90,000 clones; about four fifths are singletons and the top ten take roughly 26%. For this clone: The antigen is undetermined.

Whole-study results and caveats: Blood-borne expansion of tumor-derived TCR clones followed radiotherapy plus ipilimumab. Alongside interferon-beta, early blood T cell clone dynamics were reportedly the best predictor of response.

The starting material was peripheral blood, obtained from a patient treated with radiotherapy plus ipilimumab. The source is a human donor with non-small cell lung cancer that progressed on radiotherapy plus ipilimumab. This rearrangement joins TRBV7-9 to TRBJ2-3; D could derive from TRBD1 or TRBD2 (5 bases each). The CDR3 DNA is TGTGCCAGCAGCTTAGGGGGGAATCCCACAGATACGCAGTATTTT. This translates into CASSLGGNPTDTQYF. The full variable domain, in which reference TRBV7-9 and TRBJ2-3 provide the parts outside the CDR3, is DTGVSQNPRHKITKRGQNVTFRCDPISEHNRLYWYRQTLGQGPEFLTYFQNEAQLEKSRLLSDRFSAERPKGSFSTLEIQRTEQGDSAMYLCASSLGGNPTDTQYFGPGTRLTVL.